A single sample gave rise to the 24 T cell receptor beta chains below, sequenced in a study of shared clonotypes between healthy human individuals. Sequenced by immunoSEQ multiplex PCR; TCRdb stores in-frame clones only, minus some. The sample records a few hundred thousand clones, 95% being singletons. CD45RO-negative, CCR7-positively selected cells formed the naive CD8 fraction, excluding terminally differentiated effector memory CD45RA+ cells. Sequencing was carried out using naive CD8+ T cells sorted from blood. The receptors originated from a woman in her 30s in good health.

The V and J genes are TRBV18 and TRBJ2-1, with D perhaps matching TRBD1 (6 bases). CDR1 and CDR2 (germline): KGHSH, LQKENI. The CDR3 runs to 15 residues. The V end was cut by 5 bases, the J end by 0 bases, with 11 bases between. The CDR3 DNA reads as TGTGCCAGCTCAAAACAGGGAAGCTCCTACAATGAGCAGTTCTTC. As protein: CASSKQGSSYNEQFF.

J is TRBJ2-1 and V is TRBV2; 9 bases match TRBD1. CDR1 and CDR2 from the germline V gene are SNHLY and FYNNEI. Losses at the gene ends were 4 bases for V and 8 bases for J; bases not matched to a gene: 0. The CDR3 length is 12 residues. CDR3 residues: CASSGTGDEQFF. The CDR3 DNA follows: TGTGCCAGCAGTGGGACAGGGGATGAGCAGTTCTTC.

The chain recombines TRBV6-5 with TRBJ1-2, with 10 positions matching TRBD1. Germline CDR1 MNHEY, CDR2 SVGAGI. V shed 8 bases and J 4 bases; nucleotides not matched to a gene: 1. This CDR3 contains 12 residues. CDR3 protein: CASRDRGYGYTF. The CDR3 DNA reads TGTGCCAGCCGGGACAGGGGCTATGGCTACACCTTC.

The V gene is TRBV6-5, the J gene TRBJ2-7, with D tentatively TRBD1 (6 bases). The germline V and J ends were trimmed by 6 bases and 3 bases, with 18 bases remaining between them. The CDR3 has 15 residues. Germline V CDR1 and CDR2: MNHEY, SVGAGI. The DNA for the CDR3 is TGTGCCAGCAGAACCGCTGAGGGGGAGTACTACGAGCAGTACTTC. Its protein is CASRTAEGEYYEQYF.

As regards this clone: The same CDR3 can be traced to other DNA sequences in this sample. This chain connects TRBV19 to TRBJ2-2; a possible D gene is TRBD2 (6 bases). This CDR3 is 15 amino acids long. V was cut by 3 bases and J by 2 bases, with 10 bases left in between. Germline V lookup: CDR1 LNHDA, CDR2 SQIVND (reference sequence). The CDR3 DNA is TGTGCCAGTAGTATTTCGGGGACTAACACCGGGGAGCTGTTTTTT. Translating it yields CASSISGTNTGELFF. The whole variable domain, remainder taken from reference TRBV19 and TRBJ2-2, is DGGITQSPKYLFRKEGQNVTLSCEQNLNHDAMYWYRQDPGQGLRLIYYSQIVNDFQKGDIAEGYSVSREKKESFPLTVTSAQKNPTAFYLCASSISGTNTGELFFGEGSRLTVL.

The gene calls are TRBV28 and TRBJ2-7; the D gene is possibly TRBD2 (6 bases). The CDR3 is made up of 14 amino acids. CDR1 and CDR2 (germline): MDHEN, SYDVKM. Trimming removed 4 bases at V and 2 bases at J, with 12 bases between. DNA for the CDR3: TGTGCCAGCAGTTGGGCCCGGGGGACCTACGAGCAGTACTTC. Amino acids: CASSWARGTYEQYF.

V and J are TRBV28 and TRBJ2-5, with TRBD2 matching over 13 bases. V shed 5 bases, J shed 3 bases, and the junction held 3 bases outside the gene matches. This CDR3 has 15 residues. The V gene's germline CDR1 is MDHEN and CDR2 SYDVKM. The chain's CDR3 is CASSAGLAGEETQYF. In nucleotides, the CDR3 is TGTGCCAGCAGTGCCGGACTAGCGGGAGAAGAGACCCAGTACTTC.

Notes on this clone: Other DNA sequences in the same sample also yield this CDR3. J is TRBJ2-7 and V is TRBV7-9, with D possibly called TRBD1 or TRBD2 (5 bases each). This CDR3 region has 13 residues. CDR1 is SEHNR, CDR2 FQNEAQ, per germline (reference sequence). V shed 1 base and J shed 5 bases, with 9 bases lying between them. This CDR3 reads CASSLGGFHEQYF. CDR3 DNA sequence: TGTGCCAGCAGCTTAGGGGGGTTCCACGAGCAGTACTTC.

The V and J genes are TRBV6-1 and TRBJ1-4, with 7 nucleotides matching TRBD1. The V gene end was trimmed by 8 bases and the J gene end by 3 bases; junction bases not matched to a gene: 9. Germline lookup yields CDR1 MNHNS and CDR2 SASEGT. This CDR3 is 15 amino acids long. The CDR3, as DNA: TGTGCCAGCTCCCAGGGGGACTTTTCTAATGAAAAACTGTTTTTT. This sequence encodes CASSQGDFSNEKLFF.

The chain couples TRBV9 to TRBJ2-7; no reliable D call. The CDR3 runs to 14 residues. Germline V gives CDR1 SGDLS, CDR2 YYNGEE. V lost 0 bases and J 6 bases, leaving 13 bases between the germline ends. CDR3 in amino acids: CASSVAGGLTEQYF. In DNA form, the CDR3 reads TGTGCCAGCAGCGTAGCTGGCGGCCTGACCGAGCAGTACTTC. Drawing the rest from reference TRBV9 and TRBJ2-7, the complete variable domain is DSGVTQTPKHLITATGQRVTLRCSPRSGDLSVYWYQQSLDQGLQFLIQYYNGEERAKGNILERFSAQQFPDLHSELNLSSLELGDSALYFCASSVAGGLTEQYFGPGTRLTVT.

The CDR3 nucleotides read TGTGCCAGCAGCGCCGGAGCCTGGCTGTTTTTT. Translating gives CASSAGAWLFF. The chain links TRBV9 to TRBJ2-2; D not resolved. Germline CDR1 SGDLS, CDR2 YYNGEE. The CDR3 totals 11 residues. Trimming left V 3 bases short and J 13 bases short, with 10 bases between.

The V call is TRBV10-3, the J call TRBJ2-3, with TRBD1 as a possible D gene (6 bases). Germline CDR1 and CDR2: ENHRY and SYGVKD. V shed 3 bases and J shed 4 bases, with 20 bases lying between them. The CDR3 is 17 residues long. CDR3 DNA sequence: TGTGCCATCAGTGATATTTGGCAGGGGTGGGCCGCAGATACGCAGTATTTT. It specifies CAISDIWQGWAADTQYF.

The rearrangement joins TRBV13 to TRBJ2-3, with no clear D. The germline V gene has CDR1 PRHDT and CDR2 FYEKMQ (reference sequence). Trimming took off 8 bases at V and 3 bases at J, with 12 bases between the two ends. This CDR3 comprises 13 residues. The CDR3: CASHLVGTDTQYF. The CDR3 DNA is TGTGCCAGCCACCTGGTGGGGACAGATACGCAGTATTTT.

This chain joins TRBV28 and TRBJ1-4, with 8 bases that match TRBD1. This CDR3 is 14 amino acids long. Germline assignment: CDR1 MDHEN and CDR2 SYDVKM. Trimming at V came to 5 bases and at J to 5 bases, leaving 4 bases not matched to a gene. This chain's CDR3 is CASSDRGLNEKLFF. The CDR3, as DNA: TGTGCCAGCAGTGACAGGGGCTTAAATGAAAAACTGTTTTTT.

This rearrangement joins TRBV28 to TRBJ2-2; either TRBD1 or TRBD2 may supply D (5 bases each). Germline V CDR1 and CDR2: MDHEN, SYDVKM. This CDR3 region has 19 residues. V dropped 2 bases and J dropped 4 bases, with 23 bases sitting between them. For the CDR3, the DNA is TGTGCCAGCAGTTTACAGGTGGGGCGCCTAGCCCTCCCCACCGGGGAGCTGTTTTTT. Translating it yields CASSLQVGRLALPTGELFF.

The chain joins TRBV28 to TRBJ1-2, with D maybe TRBD1 (6 bases). The CDR3 runs 17 residues. V was cut by 5 bases and J by 11 bases, with 30 bases left in between. In germline, CDR1 is MDHEN, CDR2 SYDVKM. CDR3 nucleotides: TGTGCCAGCAGTCCACTCCCAATGGACAGTGTGGTAGGGGGGTACACCTTC. It yields the protein CASSPLPMDSVVGGYTF.

The chain links TRBV6-5 to TRBJ2-1; possible D gene TRBD2, 5 bases. The germline gives CDR1 MNHEY, CDR2 SVGAGI. The V end lost 5 bases, the J end lost 5 bases, and 16 bases lay between the germline ends. The CDR3 contains 15 residues. The CDR3 reads CASSLGKGAHNEQFF. The CDR3 DNA follows: TGTGCCAGCAGTCTCGGTAAGGGAGCCCACAATGAGCAGTTCTTC.

The rearrangement uses TRBV15 and TRBJ1-1, with 9 nucleotides matching TRBD1. The CDR3 consists of 15 residues. V shed 4 bases and J 0 bases; nucleotides not matched to a gene: 3. Germline values: CDR1 LNHNV, CDR2 YYDKDF (reference sequence). For the CDR3, the DNA is TGTGCCACCAGCAACTGGACAGGGGTGAACACTGAAGCTTTCTTT. Translated: CATSNWTGVNTEAFF.

V usage is TRBV28 and J usage is TRBJ2-2; D not certain. Germline loops: CDR1 MDHEN, CDR2 SYDVKM. The V gene lost 3 bases and the J gene lost 5 bases, with 16 bases spanning the gap. CDR3 length equals 16 residues. The CDR3 loop is CASSFDPAGRTGELFF. The CDR3 bases are TGTGCCAGCAGTTTCGATCCAGCAGGAAGAACCGGGGAGCTGTTTTTT.

This clone was detected once. This chain uses TRBV14 with TRBJ2-1; D might be TRBD2 (6 bases). Looked up from germline, CDR1 is SGHDN and CDR2 is FVKESK. With 3 bases removed from V and 8 bases from J, the gap between germline ends came to 20 bases. CDR3 length: 16 residues. CDR3 region: CASSHFGSGEDDEQFF. The CDR3 coding sequence is TGTGCCAGCAGCCATTTCGGGAGTGGTGAAGACGATGAGCAGTTCTTC.

The chain employs TRBV7-2 and TRBJ1-1; TRBD1 is a possible D gene (6 bases). V shed 5 bases and J shed 1 base, with 14 bases lying between them. There are 15 residues in the CDR3. The V gene's germline CDR1 is SGHTA and CDR2 FQGNSA. CDR3 sequence: CASSRRWGANTEAFF. In DNA form, the CDR3 reads TGTGCCAGCAGCCGCAGGTGGGGGGCGAACACTGAAGCTTTCTTT. Full variable domain (missing parts from reference TRBV7-2 and TRBJ1-1): GAGVSQSPSNKVTEKGKDVELRCDPISGHTALYWYRQSLGQGLEFLIYFQGNSAPDKSGLPSDRFSAERTGGSVSTLTIQRTQQEDSAVYLCASSRRWGANTEAFFGQGTRLTVV.

The chain carries TRBV6-5 and TRBJ1-1; a weak D match, TRBD1 (5 bases). Trimming cost V 5 bases and J 6 bases, with 19 bases left between them. Germline-derived CDR1 and CDR2 are MNHEY and SVGAGI. This CDR3 region has 15 residues. For the CDR3, the DNA is TGTGCCAGCAGTCCCGGGACCTGGGCGGACGCTGAAGCTTTCTTT. Translated, it gives CASSPGTWADAEAFF.

This chain links TRBV10-2 with TRBJ2-7; 9 bases match TRBD1. This CDR3 spans 15 amino acids. V lost 6 bases to trimming and J lost 5 bases; unmatched junction nucleotides: 11. Per the germline V gene, CDR1 is WSHSY and CDR2 is SAAADI. Here the CDR3 DNA reads TGCGCCAGCAGAACCCCCCGGGACAGGGTCGACGAGCAGTACTTC. Protein: CASRTPRDRVDEQYF.

V usage is TRBV27 and J usage is TRBJ1-1, with D uncertain. In germline, CDR1 is MNHEY, CDR2 SMNVEV (reference sequence). V was trimmed by 6 bases and J by 1 base, leaving 6 bases between them. This CDR3 has 12 amino acids. The CDR3 DNA reads TGTGCCAGCAGGGCGAGGAACACTGAAGCTTTCTTT. This sequence encodes CASRARNTEAFF.